One and the same sample provided the 16 T cell receptor beta chains below, sequenced in a study of cytomegalovirus exposure and HLA in healthy donors. Both 60 Vbeta primers and 13 Jbeta primers went into the PCR. Profiled with immunoSEQ multiplex PCR; TCRdb holds only in-frame clones, not every one. The top ten hold 1.5% of the sample, which has about 200,000 clones, around 74% seen once. The sequenced sample consisted of PBMCs. These receptors all stem from a girl aged 10 to 17 in good health and CMV-seropositive.

The rearrangement joins TRBV2 to TRBJ1-4; 10 nucleotides align to TRBD1. Germline loops: CDR1 SNHLY, CDR2 FYNNEI. Losses at the gene ends were 6 bases for V and 2 bases for J; bases not matched to a gene: 9. The CDR3 is made up of 17 amino acids. CDR3 sequence reads: CASRGTGEIGTNEKLFF. CDR3 DNA sequence: TGTGCCAGCAGAGGGACAGGGGAGATCGGCACTAATGAAAAACTGTTTTTT.

The chain uses TRBV10-3 and TRBJ1-2; D possibly corresponds to TRBD1 (6 bases). Trimming took 10 bases from V and 5 from J, leaving 14 bases between them. Germline V lookup: CDR1 ENHRY, CDR2 SYGVKD. The CDR3 runs to 12 residues. In DNA form, the CDR3 reads TGTGCCAATCGGGACATTTATTATGGCTACACCTTC. Protein: CANRDIYYGYTF.

This clone was detected a few times. The chain has TRBV4-1 and TRBJ2-7, with a weak D call TRBD1 (6 bases). The CDR3 loop spans 15 amino acids. Germline-derived CDR1 and CDR2 are MGHRA and YSYEKL. Trimming pared 1 base from V and 2 bases from J, leaving 12 bases between. The CDR3 DNA reads TGCGCCAGCAGCCAAGTGGTCAGGGGACCCTACGAGCAGTACTTC. Translation: CASSQVVRGPYEQYF.

The chain carries TRBV2 and TRBJ1-5; D call uncertain. Trimming pared 8 bases from V and 5 bases from J, leaving 7 bases between. The CDR3 consists of 11 residues. The V gene's germline CDR1 is SNHLY and CDR2 FYNNEI. The chain's CDR3 is CASSGDQPQHF. CDR3 nucleotides: TGTGCCAGCTCCGGGGATCAGCCCCAGCATTTT.

The chain links TRBV19 to TRBJ2-1; D possibly corresponds to TRBD2 (6 bases). Trimming removed 3 bases from V and 0 bases from J, with 21 bases in between. Germline V gene sequence: CDR1 LNHDA, CDR2 SQIVND (reference sequence). There are 19 residues in the CDR3. In nucleotides, the CDR3 is TGTGCCAGTAGTATCGGGTTGTTTCGCGGGAAAAACTCCTACAATGAGCAGTTCTTC. It yields the protein CASSIGLFRGKNSYNEQFF. Drawing the rest from reference TRBV19 and TRBJ2-1, the complete variable domain is DGGITQSPKYLFRKEGQNVTLSCEQNLNHDAMYWYRQDPGQGLRLIYYSQIVNDFQKGDIAEGYSVSREKKESFPLTVTSAQKNPTAFYLCASSIGLFRGKNSYNEQFFGPGTRLTVL.

This clone turned up a few times. This rearrangement joins TRBV19 to TRBJ1-2; TRBD1 matches at 8 bases. This CDR3 region has 15 residues. V shed 10 bases and J 8 bases; nucleotides not matched to a gene: 18. Germline assignment: CDR1 LNHDA and CDR2 SQIVND (reference sequence). CDR3 DNA: TGTGCCACCAAGCCACCGGACAGGGAAGTGGCGGGCTACACCTTC. It is translated as CATKPPDREVAGYTF.

The CDR3 DNA reads as TGTGCCAGCAGGGAAAGGGGGGGCGAGCAGTACTTC. Encoded protein: CASRERGGEQYF. The chain carries TRBV7-9 and TRBJ2-7; tentative D call: TRBD2 (7 bases). The CDR3 has 12 amino acids. Germline-derived CDR1 and CDR2 are SEHNR and FQNEAQ (reference sequence). Trimming took off 6 bases at V and 6 bases at J, with 12 bases between the two ends.

The chain is built from TRBV2 and TRBJ1-2, with 11 bases matching TRBD1. CDR3 length equals 15 residues. Germline lookup yields CDR1 SNHLY and CDR2 FYNNEI. With 7 bases clipped from V and 5 bases from J, the junction kept 9 bases outside the gene matches. CDR3 sequence (DNA): TGTGCCAGCATAAGAGGGACAGGGGGGGCTTATGGCTACACCTTC. Protein sequence: CASIRGTGGAYGYTF.

The rearrangement uses TRBV5-1 and TRBJ1-2; D possibly corresponds to TRBD1 (6 bases). CDR1 is SGHRS and CDR2 is YFSETQ in the germline V gene. Trimming removed 3 bases from V and 6 bases from J, with 12 bases in between. The CDR3 contains 13 residues. The CDR3 loop is CASSSQGIDGYTF. The CDR3 DNA is TGCGCCAGCAGCTCGCAGGGGATAGATGGCTACACCTTC.

J is TRBJ2-7 and V is TRBV9, with D unclear. Germline V CDR1 and CDR2: SGDLS, YYNGEE. The CDR3 length is 12 residues. V gave up 4 bases and J gave up 3 bases, with 8 bases separating them. The CDR3, as DNA: TGTGCCAGCAGCACCTCCGGCTACGAGCAGTACTTC. This encodes CASSTSGYEQYF.

The CDR3 protein is CASGLVLAGISEQYF. The CDR3 DNA reads TGTGCTAGTGGTTTGGTATTGGCAGGGATCAGCGAGCAGTACTTC. The chain couples TRBV12-5 to TRBJ2-7; D is perhaps TRBD1 (5 bases). There are 15 residues in the CDR3. Germline V gene data show CDR1 as LGHNT and CDR2 as FRNRAP. V was clipped by 0 bases and J by 6 bases, with 15 bases between them.

There are a few counts of this clone. This chain uses TRBV7-9 with TRBJ1-1; D uncertain. Trimming stripped 3 bases from V and 4 bases from J, with 9 bases between. The germline V gene encodes CDR1 SEHNR and CDR2 FQNEAQ (reference sequence). The CDR3 has 13 residues. CDR3: CASSFGEGTEAFF. The CDR3 DNA is TGTGCCAGCAGCTTCGGAGAGGGCACTGAAGCTTTCTTT.

The CDR3 loop is CASSKPGYGTDTDTQYF. DNA of the CDR3: TGTGCCAGCAGCAAACCGGGGTACGGGACTGACACAGATACGCAGTATTTT. The rearrangement links TRBV5-4 to TRBJ2-3; TRBD2 is a possible D gene (6 bases). This CDR3 contains 17 residues. The germline V gene has CDR1 SGHNT and CDR2 YYREEE (reference sequence). Trimming shortened V by 4 bases and J by 2 bases, and 20 bases separated the two germline ends.

As DNA, the CDR3 is TGTGCCAGCAAGGGGGGGAGAAACTATGGCTACACCTTC. Protein product: CASKGGRNYGYTF. The chain combines TRBV27 with TRBJ1-2, with D tentatively TRBD1 (6 bases). V lost 7 bases and J lost 2, with 11 bases in between. The CDR3 extends over 13 amino acids. Germline V CDR1 and CDR2: MNHEY, SMNVEV (reference sequence).

V gene TRBV11-2 combines with J gene TRBJ2-3; 8 positions agree with TRBD2. The CDR3 sequence is 18 residues long. Germline V gene data show CDR1 as SGHAT and CDR2 as FQNNGV. Germline trimming cut 5 bases from V and 5 bases from J; bases unmatched to any gene: 18. Written as DNA, the CDR3 is TGTGCCAGCAGCCTGTCCGCCTCGACTAGCGCCAGCCAAGATACGCAGTATTTT. It codes for CASSLSASTSASQDTQYF.

The rearrangement uses TRBV6-5 and TRBJ1-2; tentative D call: TRBD1 (6 bases). CDR1 MNHEY and CDR2 SVGAGI come from the germline V gene. The V gene lost 2 bases and the J gene lost 8 bases, with 21 bases spanning the gap. The length of the CDR3 is 16 residues. The CDR3 loop reads CASSYQGYREPRGYTF. Here the CDR3 DNA reads TGTGCCAGCAGTTACCAGGGGTATAGGGAGCCTAGAGGCTACACCTTC.